One sample yielded the 21 T cell receptor beta chains listed below, sequenced in a study of blood T cell repertoires in COVID-19. Generated by immunoSEQ multiplex PCR, the TCRdb table keeps only in-frame clones and is missing some. The data hold 95,000 to 150,000 clones, with about 87% observed a single time. Material for sequencing was peripheral blood. These receptors were obtained from a woman between 45 and 60 years old with acute or convalescent COVID-19.

The gene calls are TRBV2 and TRBJ2-7; D remains ambiguous. This CDR3 comprises 14 residues. The V gene lost 2 bases and the J gene lost 6 bases, with 14 bases spanning the gap. From germline, CDR1 is SNHLY and CDR2 FYNNEI. As DNA, the CDR3 is TGTGCCAGCAGTGAATTGCGGAGCTCCGGCGAGCAGTACTTC. It encodes CASSELRSSGEQYF.

The chain links TRBV11-2 to TRBJ2-3; D is ambiguous. CDR3 length: 11 residues. V gave up 7 bases and J gave up 5 bases, with 7 bases separating them. Germline loops: CDR1 SGHAT, CDR2 FQNNGV. Here the CDR3 reads CASNQKDTQYF. In nucleotides, the CDR3 is TGTGCCAGCAATCAGAAAGATACGCAGTATTTT.

The rearrangement uses TRBV6-6 and TRBJ1-5; no clear D. This CDR3 is 16 amino acids long. Deletions cut 2 bases from V and 1 base from J, with 12 bases between. Germline-derived CDR1 and CDR2 are MNHNY and SVGAGI (reference sequence). CDR3: CASSYGGGASNQPQHF. CDR3 nucleotide sequence: TGTGCCAGCAGTTACGGAGGAGGAGCGAGCAATCAGCCCCAGCATTTT.

The genes are TRBV7-9 and TRBJ1-1; D is ambiguous. Germline lookup yields CDR1 SEHNR and CDR2 FQNEAQ (reference sequence). This CDR3 region has 12 residues. V shed 5 bases and J shed 7 bases, with 11 bases lying between them. In DNA form, the CDR3 reads TGTGCCAGCAGCGCCGGGGTCTTTGAAGCTTTCTTT. Protein sequence: CASSAGVFEAFF.

The V gene is TRBV7-3, the J gene TRBJ1-6; 9 positions agree with TRBD1. The CDR3 has 14 amino acids. CDR1 and CDR2 from the germline V gene are SGHTA and FQGTGA. V lost 6 bases and J lost 5; bases outside the gene matches: 2. CDR3 protein: CASRRQGDNSPLHF. In DNA form, the CDR3 reads TGTGCCAGCAGGCGACAGGGGGATAATTCACCCCTCCACTTT.

This chain joins TRBV7-6 and TRBJ2-3, with TRBD2 identical over 10 bases. This CDR3 is built from 16 residues. CDR1 and CDR2 (germline): SGHVS, FNYEAQ. After removal of 2 bases from V and 11 bases from J, the junction contained 13 bases not matched to a gene. The CDR3 region is CASSLRLAGEPHGQYF. Written as DNA, the CDR3 is TGTGCCAGCAGCTTAAGGCTAGCGGGGGAGCCCCACGGGCAGTATTTT. The variable domain in full, with the rest retrieved from reference TRBV7-6 and TRBJ2-3, is GAGVSQSPRYKVTKRGQDVALRCDPISGHVSLYWYRQALGQGPEFLTYFNYEAQQDKSGLPNDRFSAERPEGSISTLTIQRTEQRDSAMYRCASSLRLAGEPHGQYFGPGTRLTVL.

The gene calls are TRBV9 and TRBJ2-1; D not resolved. Germline CDR1 and CDR2: SGDLS and YYNGEE. CDR3 length: 15 amino acids. V was shortened by 0 bases and J by 4 bases, with 11 bases between the two germline ends. The CDR3: CASSVVGGEYNEQFF. For the CDR3, the DNA is TGTGCCAGCAGCGTAGTCGGCGGTGAATACAATGAGCAGTTCTTC.

The chain combines TRBV7-2 with TRBJ1-6, with D hard to call. CDR3 size: 14 residues. Per the germline V gene, CDR1 is SGHTA and CDR2 is FQGNSA. V dropped 5 bases and J dropped 7 bases, with 12 bases sitting between them. CDR3 nucleotides: TGTGCCAGCAGCCTCGGGTTAGCCAATTCACCCCTCCACTTT. This codes for CASSLGLANSPLHF.

This clone was counted a single time. The V and J genes are TRBV5-6 and TRBJ1-1, with a tentative D call TRBD1 (5 bases). V was clipped by 0 bases and J by 4 bases, with 13 bases between them. Per the germline V gene, CDR1 is SGHDT and CDR2 is YYEEEE. This CDR3 is 15 amino acids long. The CDR3 loop reads CASSLAGGTGTEAFF. The CDR3 nucleotides read TGTGCCAGCAGCTTGGCGGGAGGGACGGGCACTGAAGCTTTCTTT.

This clone has a single count. The chain has TRBV19 and TRBJ1-4; the match to TRBD1 covers 7 bases. V gave up 3 bases and J gave up 7 bases; unmatched junction bases: 5. This CDR3 spans 14 amino acids. Germline CDR1 LNHDA, CDR2 SQIVND (reference sequence). The CDR3 spells CASSMTGQGEKLFF. The DNA for the CDR3 is TGTGCCAGTAGTATGACAGGGCAAGGTGAAAAACTGTTTTTT. Looking up the rest from reference TRBV19 and TRBJ1-4 gives the full variable domain: DGGITQSPKYLFRKEGQNVTLSCEQNLNHDAMYWYRQDPGQGLRLIYYSQIVNDFQKGDIAEGYSVSREKKESFPLTVTSAQKNPTAFYLCASSMTGQGEKLFFGSGTQLSVL.

The chain has TRBV10-3 and TRBJ1-6; the D is unclear. Trimming pared 4 bases from V and 10 bases from J, leaving 17 bases between. This CDR3 is 15 amino acids long. CDR1 and CDR2 (germline): ENHRY, SYGVKD. The CDR3 protein is CAISVKGEGQSPLHF. The CDR3, as DNA: TGTGCCATCAGTGTGAAGGGAGAGGGTCAATCACCCCTCCACTTT.

V usage is TRBV30 and J usage is TRBJ2-7; weak D call: TRBD2 (5 bases). Trimming stripped 6 bases from V and 0 bases from J, with 9 bases between. Germline loops: CDR1 GTSNPN, CDR2 SVGIG (reference sequence). CDR3 size: 12 residues. In DNA, the CDR3 is TGTGCCTGTGGACGGGGCTCCTACGAGCAGTACTTC. Its protein product is CACGRGSYEQYF.

V and J are TRBV2 and TRBJ2-4; TRBD1 might be the D (5 bases). Trimming took off 2 bases at V and 11 bases at J, with 7 bases between the two ends. This CDR3 has 11 residues. CDR1 and CDR2 from the germline V gene are SNHLY and FYNNEI. CDR3 protein: CASSEQGLQYF. The DNA for the CDR3 is TGTGCCAGCAGTGAACAGGGCCTTCAGTACTTC.

The chain joins TRBV15 to TRBJ2-7; 10 bases are a match to TRBD2. CDR3 length: 18 amino acids. V gave up 0 bases and J gave up 2 bases; unmatched junction bases: 10. Germline V gene data show CDR1 as LNHNV and CDR2 as YYDKDF (reference sequence). CDR3 sequence reads: CATSREMGLLAGTYEQYF. CDR3 nucleotide sequence: TGTGCCACCAGCAGAGAGATGGGCTTACTAGCGGGGACCTACGAGCAGTACTTC.

J is TRBJ2-7 and V is TRBV19; 7 nucleotides align to TRBD1. The length of the CDR3 is 13 residues. Germline trimming cut 6 bases from V and 1 base from J; bases unmatched to any gene: 3. Germline CDR1 reads LNHDA; CDR2 reads SQIVND (reference sequence). In DNA, the CDR3 is TGTGCCAGTAGAGGGACAGAATCCTACGAGCAGTACTTC. Translated, it gives CASRGTESYEQYF.

The CDR3 DNA reads as TGTGCCAGCGGGGGACTAGTGACGGGTACGCAGTATTTT. It encodes CASGGLVTGTQYF. V and J are TRBV6-5 and TRBJ2-3; 8 bases map to TRBD2. The germline V gene encodes CDR1 MNHEY and CDR2 SVGAGI. Trimming removed 8 bases from V and 8 bases from J; junction bases left unmatched: 9. CDR3 length: 13 amino acids.

The rearrangement links TRBV3-1 (or the pseudogene TRBV3-2) to TRBJ2-3, with D perhaps TRBD1 (5 bases). Germline lookup yields CDR1 LGHDT and CDR2 YNNKEL (reference sequence). Trimming took off 4 bases at V and 4 bases at J, with 9 bases between the two ends. CDR3 length: 13 amino acids. The CDR3 coding sequence is TGTGCCAGCAGCCCCCCACAGGCAGATACGCAGTATTTT. This gives the protein CASSPPQADTQYF.

A few counts support this clone. CDR3 protein: CASSESGTKANYGYTF. CDR3 coding DNA: TGTGCCAGCAGTGAATCTGGGACAAAAGCTAACTATGGCTACACCTTC. The chain links TRBV25-1 to TRBJ1-2; TRBD1 might be the D (6 bases). Trimming cost V 1 base and J 0 bases, with 12 bases left between them. CDR1 and CDR2 from the germline V gene are MGHDK and SYGVNS. This CDR3 comprises 16 residues.

As DNA, the CDR3 is TGTGCCAGCAGTGAAAGTCAGCGGAATCAGCCCCAGCATTTT. This encodes CASSESQRNQPQHF. The V gene is TRBV2, the J gene TRBJ1-5; D unclear. Germline V gene data show CDR1 as SNHLY and CDR2 as FYNNEI. Trimming took off 2 bases at V and 4 bases at J, with 9 bases between the two ends. The CDR3 covers 14 residues.

J is TRBJ2-5 and V is TRBV30; 7 bases line up with TRBD1. Germline assignment: CDR1 GTSNPN and CDR2 SVGIG (reference sequence). J gave up 5 bases and V 5 bases, and 17 bases lay outside the gene matches. The CDR3 runs 16 residues. CDR3 DNA sequence: TGTGCCTGGGCAGGTCCCCGACAGGGCTCGGGGGAGACCCAGTACTTC. It is translated as CAWAGPRQGSGETQYF.

Regarding this clone: Distinct nucleotide sequences in the sample also encode this CDR3. The genes are TRBV19 and TRBJ1-5; D perhaps matches TRBD1 (5 bases). V was pared by 6 bases and J by 1 base, with 13 bases between. The CDR3 spans 15 residues. Germline CDR1 is LNHDA and CDR2 is SQIVND (reference sequence). The CDR3 bases are TGTGCCAGTAGGGGACTTTTGGGGAGCAATCAGCCCCAGCATTTT. Translated: CASRGLLGSNQPQHF.